The 21 T cell receptor beta chains listed next were all sequenced from one sample in a study of cytomegalovirus exposure and HLA in healthy donors. Sequencing was performed with immunoSEQ multiplex PCR; in TCRdb, only in-frame clones are kept and a portion is missing. The sample contains 150,000 to 200,000 clones, roughly 85% of which appear only once. The sequencing sample was made of PBMCs. The receptor set was obtained from a man between 18 and 29 years old in good health and CMV-seropositive.

This chain joins TRBV6-1 and TRBJ2-2, with D possibly TRBD2 on 6 matching bases. The germline CDR1 and CDR2 sequences are MNHNS and SASEGT. The CDR3 totals 13 residues. The V gene lost 8 bases and the J gene lost 3 bases, with 10 bases spanning the gap. CDR3 bases: TGTGCCAGCGGCGCGGGATACACCGGGGAGCTGTTTTTT. Its translation: CASGAGYTGELFF.

The chain has TRBV5-1 and TRBJ2-5, with a tentative D call TRBD2 (5 bases). The CDR3 is 15 amino acids. From germline, CDR1 is SGHRS and CDR2 YFSETQ. V gave up 0 bases and J gave up 9 bases, with 18 bases separating them. Written as DNA, the CDR3 is TGCGCCAGCAGCTTGGCCGAAAGGACCGCGCGGGCCCAGTACTTC. Protein sequence: CASSLAERTARAQYF. Looking up the rest from reference TRBV5-1 and TRBJ2-5 gives the full variable domain: KAGVTQTPRYLIKTRGQQVTLSCSPISGHRSVSWYQQTPGQGLQFLFEYFSETQRNKGNFPGRFSGRQFSNSRSEMNVSTLELGDSALYLCASSLAERTARAQYFGPGTRLLVL.

The gene calls are TRBV29-1 and TRBJ2-1; D not certain. Germline V gene sequence: CDR1 SQVTM, CDR2 ANQGSEA. Trimming left V 7 bases short and J 8 bases short, with 18 bases between. This CDR3 region has 13 residues. The CDR3 DNA sequence: TGCAGCGGCTCGGTCAGCCAACAGCATGAGCAGTTCTTC. Translation: CSGSVSQQHEQFF.

V and J are TRBV30 and TRBJ2-5; possibly TRBD2 for D (5 bases). Per the germline V gene, CDR1 is GTSNPN and CDR2 is SVGIG (reference sequence). The V gene lost 0 bases and the J gene lost 2 bases, with 10 bases spanning the gap. The CDR3 is 14 amino acids. CDR3 nucleotides: TGTGCCTGGAGTGTACTAGGGAATCAAGAGACCCAGTACTTC. This translates into CAWSVLGNQETQYF.

The chain combines TRBV28 with TRBJ2-1; TRBD2 agrees at 7 bases. Unmatched junction bases numbered 9, after V lost 1 base and J lost 9 bases. CDR3 length: 15 residues. CDR1 is MDHEN and CDR2 is SYDVKM in the germline V gene. Here the CDR3 DNA reads TGTGCCAGCAGTTTATTGGGGGAGGGCCGACGTGAGCAGTTCTTC. This sequence encodes CASSLLGEGRREQFF.

J is TRBJ2-7 and V is TRBV29-1, with 7 bases lining up with TRBD1. Germline loops: CDR1 SQVTM, CDR2 ANQGSEA. This CDR3 is built from 14 residues. After removal of 7 bases from V and 3 bases from J, the junction contained 12 bases not matched to a gene. This CDR3 is CSAGDSLGYYEQYF. DNA of the CDR3: TGCAGCGCCGGGGACAGTCTGGGTTACTACGAGCAGTACTTC.

This clone was seen once. The J gene is TRBJ1-2, the V gene TRBV28, with D perhaps matching TRBD1 (6 bases). The CDR3 covers 14 residues. CDR1 and CDR2 from the germline V gene are MDHEN and SYDVKM. V was trimmed by 4 bases and J by 4 bases, leaving 13 bases between them. The DNA for the CDR3 is TGTGCCAGCAGTTCGACAGGAGAGGGCTATGGCTACACCTTC. Residues: CASSSTGEGYGYTF.

This chain connects TRBV7-2 to TRBJ2-1; TRBD2 might be the D (6 bases). Per germline, CDR1 SGHTA and CDR2 FQGNSA. CDR3 length equals 14 residues. Trimming removed 8 bases from V and 0 bases from J, with 11 bases in between. CDR3 nucleotides: TGTGCCAGCGGGAGGCCGAGCTCCTACAATGAGCAGTTCTTC. Protein: CASGRPSSYNEQFF.

The chain employs TRBV25-1 and TRBJ2-5, with D hard to call. Trimming shortened V by 7 bases and J by 3 bases, and 12 bases separated the two germline ends. Germline V lookup: CDR1 MGHDK, CDR2 SYGVNS. The CDR3 is made up of 13 amino acids. In DNA form, the CDR3 reads TGTGCCAGCAATGATCAGAATGAAGAGACCCAGTACTTC. Translating gives CASNDQNEETQYF.

This chain links TRBV5-4 with TRBJ2-7; 9 bases match TRBD1. V lost 3 bases to trimming and J lost 6 bases; unmatched junction nucleotides: 7. This CDR3 has 14 residues. CDR1 and CDR2 (germline): SGHNT, YYREEE (reference sequence). The CDR3 sequence is CASSSRDRAGEQYF. CDR3 nucleotides: TGTGCCAGCAGCTCTCGGGACAGGGCTGGCGAGCAGTACTTC.

The rearrangement links TRBV30 to TRBJ2-4, with D possibly matching TRBD2 (7 bases). The CDR3 runs 14 residues. Germline CDR1 and CDR2: GTSNPN and SVGIG (reference sequence). With 0 bases removed from V and 8 bases from J, the gap between germline ends came to 14 bases. The CDR3 is CAWSVKGGADIQYF. For the CDR3, the DNA is TGTGCCTGGAGTGTGAAGGGGGGGGCGGACATTCAGTACTTC.

V and J are TRBV5-1 and TRBJ2-5; 10 bases are shared with TRBD1. The CDR3 spans 17 residues. Germline V gene sequence: CDR1 SGHRS, CDR2 YFSETQ. With V trimmed by 2 bases and J by 0 bases, 7 bases remained unmatched. This CDR3 reads CASSFGQGVSYQETQYF. The CDR3 DNA sequence: TGCGCCAGCAGCTTTGGACAGGGGGTCTCCTACCAAGAGACCCAGTACTTC.

This clone was detected a few times. The CDR3 reads CASRRAGSNQPQHF. The CDR3 DNA is TGTGCCAGTAGGCGTGCGGGGAGCAATCAGCCCCAGCATTTT. The chain is built from TRBV19 and TRBJ1-5; no firm D call. Trimming removed 6 bases at V and 1 base at J, with 10 bases between. CDR3 size: 14 residues. Per germline, CDR1 LNHDA and CDR2 SQIVND (reference sequence).

CDR3 loop: CATSRDEGAYGYTF. The CDR3 bases are TGTGCCACCAGCAGAGATGAGGGGGCGTATGGCTACACCTTC. This rearrangement joins TRBV15 to TRBJ1-2, with 7 bases matching TRBD1. V shed 0 bases, J shed 5 bases, and the junction held 3 bases outside the gene matches. CDR1 and CDR2 from the germline V gene are LNHNV and YYDKDF (reference sequence). The CDR3 consists of 14 residues.

The chain has TRBV6-5 and TRBJ2-5, with 7 bases that match TRBD2. The CDR3 length is 13 residues. J lost 5 bases, V lost 2 bases, and 2 bases had no gene match. Germline CDR1 is MNHEY and CDR2 is SVGAGI. In DNA, the CDR3 is TGTGCCAGCAGTTACGGGGGGGAGGAGACCCAGTACTTC. This translates into CASSYGGEETQYF.

The rearrangement joins TRBV29-1 to TRBJ2-1; 7 bases match TRBD2. The ends lost 0 bases at V and 7 bases at J; junction bases unmatched: 9. The germline V gene has CDR1 SQVTM and CDR2 ANQGSEA. This CDR3 region has 15 residues. CDR3 protein: CSVEEASGMGNEQFF. The CDR3 nucleotides read TGCAGCGTTGAAGAGGCGAGCGGGATGGGGAATGAGCAGTTCTTC.

The chain has TRBV4-2 and TRBJ1-5; TRBD1 matches 12 bases. CDR1 is LGHNA, CDR2 YNFKEQ, per germline. The V and J ends lost 3 bases and 6 bases, in that order; junction bases with no gene match: 9. The CDR3 covers 17 residues. This CDR3 is CASSQTKGTGGGQPQHF. CDR3 nucleotides: TGTGCCAGCAGCCAGACCAAAGGGACAGGGGGCGGTCAGCCCCAGCATTTT.

The sample holds a few counts of this clone. CDR3 region: CASSGSEQYF. DNA of the CDR3: TGTGCCAGCAGCGGTTCAGAGCAGTACTTC. This chain links TRBV6-6 with TRBJ2-7; D not resolved. Between the trimmed V and J ends, which lost 6 bases and 7 bases, there was a span of 7 bases. CDR3 length equals 10 residues. Per germline, CDR1 MNHNY and CDR2 SVGAGI (reference sequence).

This clone was detected only once. The CDR3 bases are TGCGCCAGCAGCCAAGATGACGGGTCCACAGGGCAGACCCAGTACTTC. As protein: CASSQDDGSTGQTQYF. The chain combines TRBV4-1 with TRBJ2-5; possible D gene TRBD1, 6 bases. The CDR3 has 16 residues. Germline V lookup: CDR1 MGHRA, CDR2 YSYEKL. V was cut by 0 bases and J by 6 bases, with 17 bases left in between.

The V call is TRBV4-2, the J call TRBJ2-7; TRBD1 matches at 8 bases. Unmatched junction bases numbered 14, after V lost 8 bases and J lost 5 bases. CDR1 and CDR2 (germline): LGHNA, YNFKEQ. The CDR3 extends over 15 amino acids. The CDR3 DNA reads as TGTGCCAGCCCTGAGGAACAGGGGGTGAAGGACGAGCAGTACTTC. Residues: CASPEEQGVKDEQYF.

The chain has TRBV28 and TRBJ2-7; 8 bases are a match to TRBD2. CDR1 is MDHEN and CDR2 is SYDVKM in the germline V gene. The CDR3 contains 14 residues. J was trimmed by 1 base and V by 4 bases; bases with no gene match: 3. DNA of the CDR3: TGTGCCAGCAGTTCGCCGGGGGGGTCCTACGAGCAGTACTTC. Its protein is CASSSPGGSYEQYF.